These 5 T cell receptor beta chains were all obtained from the same sample, sequenced in a study of T-cell reconstitution after alpha-beta-depleted transplantation in children. It was with unique molecular identifiers that the TCRbeta library was prepared. Using its own MiXCR run on the PCR reads, TCRdb lists one record per CDR3 protein. The sample records 400,000 to 500,000 distinct CDR3 sequences, roughly 10% being singletons. Sequenced here: PBMCs from the stem cell graft donor, sampled from the stem cell graft. The receptor source for this set is a human donor who donated a stem cell graft to a child with acute myeloid leukemia.

This clonotype was seen once. The rearrangement joins TRBV12-5 to TRBJ1-6; a weak D match, TRBD1 (5 bases). This CDR3 has 13 amino acids. Trimming left V 9 bases short and J 9 bases short, with 15 bases between. Per the germline V gene, CDR1 is LGHNT and CDR2 is FRNRAP. CDR3 DNA: TGTGCTAGCTCCCGGGACGCCCTTTCACCCCTCCACTTT. This encodes CASSRDALSPLHF.

The rearrangement joins TRBV29-1 to TRBJ2-7; a possible D gene is TRBD2 (6 bases). The CDR3 is 13 amino acids. V was clipped by 7 bases and J by 3 bases, with 16 bases between them. CDR1 and CDR2 (germline): SQVTM, ANQGSEA. The CDR3 region is CSAIAEPSYEQYF. The CDR3 nucleotides read TGCAGCGCCATAGCGGAGCCGAGCTACGAGCAGTACTTC.

The chain employs TRBV5-1 and TRBJ2-5; D may be TRBD2 (5 bases). CDR3 length: 15 amino acids. Germline assignment: CDR1 SGHRS and CDR2 YFSETQ. The germline V and J ends were trimmed by 4 bases and 4 bases, with 17 bases remaining between them. CDR3 sequence (DNA): TGCGCCAGCAGCAACGGACGCATCAGCGGAGAGACCCAGTACTTC. Translation: CASSNGRISGETQYF.

In this sample, this clonotype turned up a few times. The J gene is TRBJ2-1, the V gene TRBV12-3 or TRBV12-4, with TRBD1 as a possible D gene (5 bases). V was cut by 6 bases and J by 7 bases, with 7 bases left in between. The CDR3 has 11 residues. The CDR3: CASRDTNEQFF. The CDR3 DNA reads TGTGCCAGCAGGGACACAAATGAGCAGTTCTTC.

This clonotype has only a few counts. The chain couples TRBV27 to TRBJ2-7; D remains unclear. The CDR3 loop spans 13 amino acids. V was pared by 3 bases and J by 1 base, with 7 bases between. Germline values: CDR1 MNHEY, CDR2 SMNVEV (reference sequence). CDR3 sequence: CASSFSPSYEQYF. The CDR3 DNA reads TGTGCCAGCAGTTTCTCCCCATCCTACGAGCAGTACTTC.